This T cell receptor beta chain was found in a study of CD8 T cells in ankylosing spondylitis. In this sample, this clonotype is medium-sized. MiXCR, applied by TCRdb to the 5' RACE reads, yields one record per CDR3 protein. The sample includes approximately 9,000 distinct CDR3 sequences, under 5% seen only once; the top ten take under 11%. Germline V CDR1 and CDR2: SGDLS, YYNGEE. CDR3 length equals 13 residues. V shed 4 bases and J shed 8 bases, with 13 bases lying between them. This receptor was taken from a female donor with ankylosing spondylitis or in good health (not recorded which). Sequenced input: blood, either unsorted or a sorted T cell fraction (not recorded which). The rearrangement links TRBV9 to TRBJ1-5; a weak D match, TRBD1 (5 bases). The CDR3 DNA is TGTGCCAGCAGCCCGGCGGGGGGGGAGCCCCAGCATTTT. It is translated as CASSPAGGEPQHF.